Below are 6 T cell receptor beta chains sequenced from a single sample in a study of breast tumors, draining lymph nodes, adjacent tissues. TCRdb ran MiXCR on the multiplex PCR reads and lists one entry per CDR3 protein. The sample includes some 52,000 distinct CDR3 sequences, 42% of them seen just once. Sample: breast tumor tissue. All receptors derive from a female donor with breast cancer. Some clones in this sample may be carry-over from other donors' samples.

This clonotype was detected only a few times. The chain joins TRBV5-1 to TRBJ1-6; tentatively, D is TRBD1 (5 bases). The CDR3 sequence is 15 residues long. The V gene's germline CDR1 is SGHRS and CDR2 YFSETQ. Trimming left V 4 bases short and J 12 bases short, with 20 bases between. The CDR3 sequence: CASSPDGAEGLPLHF. The DNA of the CDR3 is TGCGCCAGCAGCCCGGACGGGGCAGAGGGGTTACCCCTCCACTTT.

This clonotype was recorded many times. The V and J genes are TRBV6-1 and TRBJ2-7; the D is unclear. The V gene lost 7 bases and the J gene lost 0 bases, with 13 bases spanning the gap. The V gene's germline CDR1 is MNHNS and CDR2 SASEGT. The CDR3 has 14 amino acids. Here the CDR3 reads CASKRAQSSYEQYF. CDR3 nucleotides: TGTGCCAGCAAACGGGCACAAAGCTCCTACGAGCAGTACTTC.

This clonotype was seen ten or more times. V usage is TRBV7-9 and J usage is TRBJ2-6; unclear D gene. V was clipped by 1 base and J by 3 bases, with 1 base between them. CDR1 and CDR2 from the germline V gene are SEHNR and FQNEAQ (reference sequence). The CDR3 covers 13 residues. CDR3: CASSLGGANVLTF. The CDR3 coding sequence is TGTGCCAGCAGCTTAGGTGGGGCCAACGTCCTGACTTTC. Supplemented by reference TRBV7-9 and TRBJ2-6, the full variable domain reads DTGVSQNPRHKITKRGQNVTFRCDPISEHNRLYWYRQTLGQGPEFLTYFQNEAQLEKSRLLSDRFSAERPKGSFSTLEIQRTEQGDSAMYLCASSLGGANVLTFGAGSRLTVL.

This clonotype is termed medium-sized. The V call is TRBV20-1, the J call TRBJ2-7; the D is unclear. Looked up from germline, CDR1 is DFQATT and CDR2 is SNEGSKA (reference sequence). V was trimmed by 1 base and J by 0 bases, leaving 10 bases between them. This CDR3 has 14 residues. The CDR3 reads CSARGVSSSYEQYF. The CDR3 DNA reads as TGCAGTGCTAGAGGGGTTTCTAGCTCCTACGAGCAGTACTTC.

As regards this clonotype: A much more abundant neighbour one base away suggests this may be a read error. V is TRBV6-2 or TRBV6-3 and J is TRBJ2-7; 8 bases line up with TRBD1. CDR3 length: 15 amino acids. Germline values: CDR1 MNHEY, CDR2 SVGEGT. The CDR3 DNA reads as TGTGCCAGCAGTCCCGACAGGGGAGGCTCCTACGAGCAGTGCTTC. Translation: CASSPDRGGSYEQCF.

This clonotype rates as medium-sized. V usage is TRBV10-3 and J usage is TRBJ2-2; D may be TRBD1 (6 bases). Germline V gene data show CDR1 as ENHRY and CDR2 as SYGVKD. The CDR3 sequence is 13 residues long. V lost 7 bases and J lost 6, with 12 bases in between. CDR3 in DNA: TGTGCCATCACTACAGGGTCCCCCGGGGAGCTGTTTTTT. Its translation is CAITTGSPGELFF.